This T cell receptor (beta chain) was recorded in a study of cytomegalovirus exposure and HLA in healthy donors. General observations from the study: Rarity held for most TCR sequences, but there were some public TCRs that occurred in many donors. Reports described diagnosis of cytomegalovirus status by the classifier as highly specific and sensitive.

The protocol was immunoSEQ multiplex PCR, while the TCRdb copy is restricted to in-frame clones and leaves out a portion. The table includes roughly 130,000 clones, 88% detected once. With respect to this clone: Its antigen is currently unknown.

The receptor's source is a man aged 25-45 years in good health and CMV-seronegative. Input material: PBMCs.

This CDR3 reads CAWTSQVSTEAFF. Here the CDR3 DNA reads TGTGCCTGGACCTCACAGGTGAGCACTGAAGCTTTCTTT. This rearrangement joins TRBV30 to TRBJ1-1, with D possibly being TRBD1 (5 bases). The germline CDR1 and CDR2 sequences are GTSNPN and SVGIG (reference sequence). The V end lost 4 bases, the J end lost 4 bases, and 13 bases lay between the germline ends. The CDR3 spans 13 residues.